Below are 13 T cell receptor beta chains sequenced from a single sample in a study. TCRdb redid the calling of the 5' RACE reads with MiXCR, one entry per CDR3 protein. In the table there are tens of thousands of distinct CDR3 sequences, 17% of which are singletons. Sequences were obtained from naive CD4+ T cells sorted from blood. Subset here: naive CD4+ T cells, CD4+CD45RA+CD25-. These receptors all come from a female donor with breast cancer.

The chain combines TRBV20-1 with TRBJ1-5; weak D call: TRBD1 (6 bases). V lost 0 bases to trimming and J lost 0 bases, with 9 bases between them. The germline V gene encodes CDR1 DFQATT and CDR2 SNEGSKA (reference sequence). This CDR3 is built from 15 residues. The CDR3 region has the DNA TGCAGTGCTAGAGATGGGGGCTATAGCAATCAGCCCCAGCATTTT. Amino acid sequence: CSARDGGYSNQPQHF.

This clonotype was observed at least ten times. CDR3 protein: CASSLLTGGNTEAFF. CDR3 DNA sequence: TGTGCCAGCAGCTTACTTACAGGGGGAAACACTGAAGCTTTCTTT. The V gene is TRBV7-8, the J gene TRBJ1-1; 8 positions agree with TRBD1. Unmatched junction bases numbered 4, after V lost 2 bases and J lost 2 bases. The CDR3 is 15 residues long. The germline gives CDR1 SGHVS, CDR2 FQNEAQ.

To note about this clonotype: One end of the junction is discordant with germline, which a read error may explain. The chain carries TRBV5-1 and TRBJ2-3; D possibly corresponds to TRBD1 (5 bases). Germline V gene sequence: CDR1 SGHRS, CDR2 YFSETQ. The CDR3 consists of 12 residues. In nucleotides, the CDR3 is TGCGCCTGCAGCTTGGGGCCAGATACGCAGTATTTT. Protein product: CACSLGPDTQYF.

This clonotype has a handful of counts. The chain joins TRBV7-9 to TRBJ2-1; maybe TRBD2 (6 bases). Germline-derived CDR1 and CDR2 are SEHNR and FQNEAQ (reference sequence). The length of the CDR3 is 13 residues. Deletions cut 3 bases from V and 7 bases from J, with 10 bases between. The CDR3 region is CASSFYGGNEQFF. As DNA, the CDR3 is TGTGCCAGCAGCTTTTATGGGGGGAATGAGCAGTTCTTC.

This clonotype was recorded at least ten times. This chain connects TRBV7-8 to TRBJ1-1; D is ambiguous. This CDR3 has 13 amino acids. Trimming removed 3 bases from V and 4 bases from J, with 9 bases in between. CDR1 and CDR2 (germline): SGHVS, FQNEAQ. The CDR3 protein is CASSFGEFTEAFF. Written as DNA, the CDR3 is TGTGCCAGCAGCTTCGGCGAATTCACTGAAGCTTTCTTT.

This clonotype has ten or more counts. The chain uses TRBV9 and TRBJ2-3; 8 bases agree with TRBD2. From germline, CDR1 is SGDLS and CDR2 YYNGEE. The CDR3 has 15 residues. V shed 3 bases and J 0 bases; nucleotides not matched to a gene: 3. CDR3 DNA: TGTGCCAGCAGCGGACTAGCGTCTAGCACAGATACGCAGTATTTT. Amino acid sequence: CASSGLASSTDTQYF. Variable domain in full (rest from reference TRBV9 and TRBJ2-3): DSGVTQTPKHLITATGQRVTLRCSPRSGDLSVYWYQQSLDQGLQFLIQYYNGEERAKGNILERFSAQQFPDLHSELNLSSLELGDSALYFCASSGLASSTDTQYFGPGTRLTVL.

This clonotype occurred a few times. This chain joins TRBV4-1 and TRBJ2-1; D is ambiguous. Germline lookup yields CDR1 MGHRA and CDR2 YSYEKL. V lost 3 bases and J lost 5, with 11 bases in between. The CDR3 spans 14 residues. In DNA form, the CDR3 reads TGCGCCAGCAGCCAGGAAGAACCCCACAATGAGCAGTTCTTC. Protein: CASSQEEPHNEQFF.

Turning to this clonotype: Compared with germline, one end of the junction differs, possibly owing to a read error. Written as DNA, the CDR3 is TGCGGTGCTAGAGTCTCCAGGGAGGGCTATGGCTACACCTTC. It codes for CGARVSREGYGYTF. The chain joins TRBV20-1 to TRBJ1-2, with D possibly TRBD1 on 5 matching bases. CDR3 size: 14 residues. The germline V gene encodes CDR1 DFQATT and CDR2 SNEGSKA (reference sequence).

Turning to this clonotype: The junction shows a germline mismatch at one end, possibly a read error. The genes are TRBV4-3 and TRBJ2-7; D is possibly TRBD2 (5 bases). Germline V gene sequence: CDR1 LGHNA, CDR2 YSLEER. This CDR3 comprises 15 residues. In DNA form, the CDR3 reads TGCGCCAGCAGCCAAGATCTGCTGGCGGGTTACGAGCAGCACTTC. Its translation: CASSQDLLAGYEQHF.

V usage is TRBV2 and J usage is TRBJ1-4; 10 positions agree with TRBD1. The J segment lost 5 bases and the V segment lost 7 bases, leaving 7 bases of the junction unmatched. The length of the CDR3 is 15 residues. CDR1 is SNHLY, CDR2 FYNNEI, per germline. CDR3 DNA: TGTGCCAGCAACCGGGACAGGGGCCCCAATGAAAAACTGTTTTTT. The encoded protein is CASNRDRGPNEKLFF.

In the case of this clonotype: The junction departs from the called germline gene at one end, perhaps through a read error. The J gene is TRBJ1-5, the V gene TRBV6-2 or TRBV6-3; no definite D call. The CDR3 is 15 residues long. Looked up from germline, CDR1 is MNHEY and CDR2 is SVGEGT. The CDR3 coding sequence is TGTGCCAGCAGTTTTGGCCGTTCTAGCAATCAGCCCCCGCATTTT. It yields the protein CASSFGRSSNQPPHF.

Worth noting for this clonotype: One end of the junction is discordant with germline, which a read error may explain. This chain links TRBV6-5 with TRBJ2-2, with D maybe TRBD2 (5 bases). The germline gives CDR1 MNHEY, CDR2 SVGAGI. The CDR3 has 16 residues. The CDR3 bases are TGTGCCAGCAGTTACTCGAGTGTCCGATACACCGGGGAGCCGTTTTTT. It translates to CASSYSSVRYTGEPFF.

The chain combines TRBV2 with TRBJ1-5, with D unclear. The CDR3 covers 16 residues. The V gene's germline CDR1 is SNHLY and CDR2 FYNNEI. Trimming left V 5 bases short and J 0 bases short, with 14 bases between. CDR3 sequence: CASSYSPSVSNQPQHF. CDR3 nucleotide sequence: TGTGCCAGCAGTTACAGCCCGTCGGTTAGCAATCAGCCCCAGCATTTT.